A selection of T cell receptor beta chains follows, all from one sample in a study of blood T cell repertoires in COVID-19. Measured with immunoSEQ multiplex PCR; TCRdb has only the in-frame clones, and not every one. This sample has some 350,000 clones, with about 90% found just once. Sequencing was carried out using PBMCs or T cells enriched from blood (not recorded which). The receptor source for this set is a man under 40 who had recovered from COVID-19. Both conserved end residues are part of each CDR3. Each record gives: V gene, clone size, D gene, J gene, CDR3 protein, CDR3 DNA. The D gene is left open where the match is weak. A row's size may be missing; if present it is once, few, many or a size class.

>TRBV5-6|once|TRBD2|TRBJ2-7
CASSAQLAVYEQYF
TGTGCCAGCAGCGCCCAACTAGCGGTCTACGAGCAGTACTTC
>TRBV28|.|TRBD2|TRBJ2-7
CASKAGFGASYEQYF
TGTGCCAGCAAAGCGGGGTTTGGGGCCTCCTACGAGCAGTACTTC
>TRBV19|.|.|TRBJ1-2
CASSTQGTGGYTF
TGTGCCAGTAGTACACAGGGAACTGGAGGCTACACCTTC
>TRBV28|few|TRBD1|TRBJ1-5
CASRRTGGGQPQHF
TGTGCCAGCAGGCGGACAGGGGGAGGTCAGCCCCAGCATTTT
>TRBV28|.|TRBD2|TRBJ2-1
CASRKTGLADNEQFF
TGTGCCAGCAGGAAAACTGGACTAGCCGACAATGAGCAGTTCTTC
>TRBV2|.|.|TRBJ1-2
CASSAGVRNYGYTF
TGTGCCAGCAGCGCAGGGGTCCGTAACTATGGCTACACCTTC
>TRBV2|.|.|TRBJ2-4
CASNAGGKNIQYF
TGTGCCAGCAACGCGGGCGGGAAAAACATTCAGTACTTC
>TRBV19|.|TRBD1|TRBJ1-4
CASSIRQGEKLFF
TGTGCCAGTAGTATACGACAGGGCGAAAAACTGTTTTTT
>TRBV3-1/TRBV3-2|once|.|TRBJ2-3
CASSQNSFVLTDTQYF
TGTGCCAGCAGCCAAAACTCCTTCGTTCTGACAGATACGCAGTATTTT
>TRBV5-5|.|.|TRBJ1-5
CASSLGGVGNQPQHF
TGTGCCAGCAGCCTTGGGGGGGTAGGAAATCAGCCCCAGCATTTT
>TRBV28|.|.|TRBJ1-2
CASSIPGWGYTF
TGTGCCAGCAGTATACCAGGGTGGGGCTACACCTTC
>TRBV5-1|many|.|TRBJ1-2
CASSINNYGYTF
TGCGCCAGCAGCATTAATAACTATGGCTACACCTTC
>TRBV6-5|few|.|TRBJ1-2
CASSYSVGAGYTF
TGTGCCAGCAGTTACTCGGTGGGGGCTGGCTACACCTTC
>TRBV28|once|TRBD2|TRBJ2-4
CASSLRGGNIQYF
TGTGCCAGCAGTTTAAGGGGAGGGAACATTCAGTACTTC
>TRBV7-8|many|TRBD1|TRBJ2-7
CASSPSRDRDYEQYF
TGTGCCAGCAGCCCTTCCCGGGACAGGGACTACGAGCAGTACTTC
>TRBV28|.|.|TRBJ2-7
CASSLGQNYEQYF
TGTGCCAGCAGTTTAGGCCAGAACTACGAGCAGTACTTC
>TRBV19|.|.|TRBJ2-2
CASSMGRTGELFF
TGTGCCAGTAGTATGGGCCGGACCGGGGAGCTGTTTTTT
>TRBV7-9|.|TRBD2|TRBJ2-3
CASSKPSGGTTDTQYF
TGTGCCAGCAGCAAACCTAGCGGGGGGACCACAGATACGCAGTATTTT
>TRBV9|.|TRBD2|TRBJ2-5
CASSVAAASGRETQYF
TGTGCCAGCAGCGTAGCCGCGGCTAGCGGTCGGGAGACCCAGTACTTC
>TRBV30|.|.|TRBJ1-1
CAWSQGMGTEAFF
TGTGCCTGGAGTCAGGGAATGGGGACTGAAGCTTTCTTT
>TRBV7-9|.|.|TRBJ1-1
CASSGGVAEAFF
TGTGCCAGCAGCGGAGGGGTCGCTGAAGCTTTCTTT
>TRBV7-9|.|.|TRBJ2-1
CASSPEVVVQVTNEQFF
TGTGCCAGCAGCCCCGAAGTGGTTGTTCAGGTTACGAATGAGCAGTTCTTC
>TRBV28|.|TRBD1|TRBJ2-3
CASSLLGQGIGDTQYF
TGTGCCAGCAGTTTATTGGGACAGGGAATCGGGGATACGCAGTATTTT
>TRBV10-2|.|.|TRBJ1-2
CASSEDMLGALNYGYTF
TGCGCCAGCAGTGAGGATATGTTGGGGGCGCTTAACTATGGCTACACCTTC
>TRBV29-1|few|TRBD1|TRBJ2-1
CSVEPPGQASGEQFF
TGCAGCGTTGAACCACCGGGACAGGCTTCTGGGGAGCAGTTCTTC
>TRBV5-1|.|TRBD2|TRBJ2-2
CASSLAGTSGAGELFF
TGCGCCAGCAGCTTGGCTGGGACTAGCGGTGCCGGGGAGCTGTTTTTT